The entry that follows covers one T cell receptor (beta chain) sequence. Assay: immunoSEQ multiplex PCR; the TCRdb copy retains only in-frame clones and omits some. Of about 660,000 clones listed, approximately 88% were seen once; the top ten hold 0.008% to 0.011%. The CDR3 is 13 residues long. Germline CDR1 reads MNHEY; CDR2 reads SMNVEV (reference sequence). The junction had 4 bases not matched to a gene; V was cut back by 7 bases and J by 6 bases. The data stem from a study of shared T cell receptors in the human thymus. The same sample was also studied in work on human thymus T cells. Per that study: Thymus tissue for the work was resected from patients undergoing corrective heart surgery. Related research described thymic repertoires that were highly overlapping among unrelated individuals.

This chain connects TRBV27 to TRBJ2-1; 9 bases agree with TRBD1. The material sequenced was thymocytes. This sequence originates from a boy under two years old with a congenital heart defect. The CDR3 sequence: CASKTTGGNEQFF. The CDR3 region has the DNA TGTGCCAGCAAGACGACAGGGGGCAATGAGCAGTTCTTC.